Below are 19 T cell receptor beta chains sequenced from a single sample in a study of response to subunit inactivated influenza vaccine. TCRdb analysed the RT-PCR reads with MiXCR anew, one entry per CDR3 protein. The sample lists almost 600,000 distinct CDR3 sequences, around 13% occurring once. The sequencing here drew on PBMCs from blood, taken about 12 days after vaccination. The receptors stem from a man aged 50-59 years who received an inactivated influenza vaccine.

The chain uses TRBV5-8 and TRBJ2-7; TRBD1 might be the D (6 bases). With 4 bases removed from V and 5 bases from J, the gap between germline ends came to 19 bases. Germline CDR1 reads SGHTS; CDR2 reads YDEGEE. CDR3 size: 15 residues. CDR3 region: CASSKPGQGGDEQYF. In nucleotides, the CDR3 is TGTGCCAGCAGCAAACCGGGACAAGGGGGAGACGAGCAGTACTTC.

This clonotype turned up a few times. The chain uses TRBV3-1 and TRBJ2-3; D remains unclear. The germline CDR1 and CDR2 sequences are LGHDT and YNNKEL (reference sequence). The CDR3 loop spans 13 amino acids. V lost 2 bases and J lost 4, with 7 bases in between. The CDR3 sequence is CASSQHDSDTQYF. DNA for the CDR3: TGTGCCAGCAGCCAACATGATTCAGATACGCAGTATTTT.

This clonotype was observed a handful of times. V is TRBV28 and J is TRBJ2-2; perhaps TRBD1 as D (6 bases). This CDR3 contains 13 residues. CDR1 and CDR2 from the germline V gene are MDHEN and SYDVKM. The germline V and J ends were trimmed by 7 bases and 2 bases, with 8 bases remaining between them. DNA for the CDR3: TGTGCCAGCAAACAGGGAAACACCGGGGAGCTGTTTTTT. Amino acid sequence: CASKQGNTGELFF.

This chain joins TRBV10-3 and TRBJ2-1, with 7 bases that match TRBD2. Germline V gives CDR1 ENHRY, CDR2 SYGVKD. Trimming took 5 bases from V and 9 from J; bases not matched to a gene: 10. The CDR3 totals 14 residues. The CDR3, as DNA: TGTGCCATCAGTCCCGGGCAGGGCGGGGGTGAGCAGTTCTTC. Protein product: CAISPGQGGGEQFF.

This chain uses TRBV4-3 with TRBJ2-7; a possible D gene is TRBD1 (6 bases). The CDR3 is made up of 14 amino acids. CDR1 LGHNA and CDR2 YSLEER come from the germline V gene. The V end was cut by 5 bases, the J end by 6 bases, with 17 bases between. The CDR3 protein is CASSENRVLGEQYF. In nucleotides, the CDR3 is TGCGCCAGCAGCGAGAACAGGGTGCTCGGCGAGCAGTACTTC.

This clonotype was picked up many times. V and J are TRBV7-2 and TRBJ2-7; no reliable D call. Germline assignment: CDR1 SGHTA and CDR2 FQGNSA. The CDR3 spans 14 residues. Deletions cut 3 bases from V and 9 bases from J, with 18 bases between. The CDR3 loop is CASSLSPYLRRQYF. CDR3 nucleotides: TGTGCCAGCAGCTTGTCCCCCTATCTACGACGGCAGTACTTC.

This clonotype was seen a few times. The chain is built from TRBV27 and TRBJ2-3; a possible D gene is TRBD2 (6 bases). V lost 0 bases, J lost 2 bases, and 12 bases lay in between. Per germline, CDR1 MNHEY and CDR2 SMNVEV (reference sequence). This CDR3 has 16 residues. In DNA form, the CDR3 reads TGTGCCAGCAGTTTATCGGGGAGGCGAGACACAGATACGCAGTATTTT. It encodes CASSLSGRRDTDTQYF.

This clonotype has a handful of counts. This chain joins TRBV6-2 or TRBV6-3 and TRBJ2-5, with 7 bases fitting TRBD1. Losses at the gene ends were 5 bases for V and 4 bases for J; bases not matched to a gene: 7. The CDR3 is 14 amino acids. Per germline, CDR1 MNHEY and CDR2 SVGEGT. The CDR3 sequence is CASSTTGNGETQYF. The DNA for the CDR3 is TGTGCCAGCAGTACGACAGGGAATGGAGAGACCCAGTACTTC.

Only a few counts were recorded for this clonotype. CDR3 loop: CSARDDGFTDTQYF. CDR3 nucleotides: TGCAGTGCTAGAGATGACGGCTTCACAGATACGCAGTATTTT. V is TRBV20-1 and J is TRBJ2-3; D unclear. With 0 bases removed from V and 2 bases from J, the gap between germline ends came to 9 bases. Germline V CDR1 and CDR2: DFQATT, SNEGSKA (reference sequence). The CDR3 sequence is 14 residues long.

The V and J genes are TRBV20-1 and TRBJ2-1; D unresolved. The germline gives CDR1 DFQATT, CDR2 SNEGSKA (reference sequence). The CDR3 runs 15 residues. The germline V and J ends were trimmed by 0 bases and 5 bases, with 14 bases remaining between them. CDR3 DNA sequence: TGCAGTGCTAGAGAAGGTGCCAGGCCCAACAATGAGCAGTTCTTC. This translates into CSAREGARPNNEQFF.

V and J are TRBV7-9 and TRBJ2-7; tentative D call: TRBD2 (7 bases). This CDR3 has 13 amino acids. In germline, CDR1 is SEHNR, CDR2 FQNEAQ (reference sequence). Trimming left V 4 bases short and J 7 bases short, with 14 bases between. The CDR3 DNA follows: TGTGCCAGCAGCTACAAGGGGGGGGGAGAGCAGTACTTC. Translation: CASSYKGGGEQYF.

This chain links TRBV20-1 with TRBJ2-7; 12 nucleotides match TRBD2. The CDR3 runs 18 residues. The junction had 17 bases not matched to a gene; V was cut back by 6 bases and J by 2 bases. The germline V gene has CDR1 DFQATT and CDR2 SNEGSKA (reference sequence). CDR3 nucleotides: TGCAGTGCCCCGCCCCCACTAGCGGGGGGCCCGGTGACCTACGAGCAGTACTTC. This sequence encodes CSAPPPLAGGPVTYEQYF.

This chain joins TRBV7-9 and TRBJ1-2; D not certain. Looked up from germline, CDR1 is SEHNR and CDR2 is FQNEAQ (reference sequence). This CDR3 comprises 13 residues. The V and J ends lost 1 base and 6 bases respectively, with 9 bases between them. CDR3 bases: TGTGCCAGCAGCTTAGGCATCATGAATGGCTACACCTTC. It codes for CASSLGIMNGYTF. The variable domain in full, with the rest retrieved from reference TRBV7-9 and TRBJ1-2, is DTGVSQNPRHKITKRGQNVTFRCDPISEHNRLYWYRQTLGQGPEFLTYFQNEAQLEKSRLLSDRFSAERPKGSFSTLEIQRTEQGDSAMYLCASSLGIMNGYTFGSGTRLTVV.

The chain combines TRBV12-3 or TRBV12-4 with TRBJ1-6; 8 bases are shared with TRBD1. The CDR3 runs 12 residues. Trimming cost V 6 bases and J 13 bases; bases outside gene matches: 5. The chain's CDR3 is CASSLQGAPLHF. CDR3 DNA sequence: TGTGCCAGCAGCCTCCAGGGGGCTCCCCTCCACTTT.

The chain employs TRBV4-2 and TRBJ2-6, with D unresolved. V shed 0 bases and J shed 2 bases, with 8 bases lying between them. Germline values: CDR1 LGHNA, CDR2 YNFKEQ. CDR3 length: 16 amino acids. For the CDR3, the DNA is TGTGCCAGCAGCCAAGAAACTGGGGCTGGGGCCAACGTCCTGACTTTC. Amino acid sequence: CASSQETGAGANVLTF.

Worth noting for this clonotype: A read error may account for a junction end that differs from germline. The chain links TRBV7-6 to TRBJ2-7; weak D call: TRBD2 (6 bases). Germline CDR1 SGHVS, CDR2 FNYEAQ. This CDR3 region has 14 residues. The CDR3 DNA is TGTGCCAGCATCTTAGCGGAGGGGCCCTACGAGCAGTACTTC. It encodes CASILAEGPYEQYF.

This clonotype has only a few counts. The V call is TRBV6-5, the J call TRBJ2-3; 10 bases map to TRBD1. The CDR3 is made up of 15 amino acids. V lost 2 bases to trimming and J lost 6 bases; unmatched junction nucleotides: 5. CDR1 MNHEY and CDR2 SVGAGI come from the germline V gene. CDR3 protein: CASSYPGTGEDTQYF. The CDR3 DNA reads TGTGCCAGCAGTTACCCCGGGACAGGGGAGGATACGCAGTATTTT.

The chain recombines TRBV12-3 or TRBV12-4 with TRBJ2-1; D call uncertain. The CDR3 consists of 15 residues. Trimming took off 3 bases at V and 4 bases at J, with 13 bases between the two ends. CDR3 sequence: CASSLYGGPYNEQFF. For the CDR3, the DNA is TGTGCCAGCAGTTTGTATGGCGGCCCTTACAATGAGCAGTTCTTC.

This chain joins TRBV7-9 and TRBJ1-1, with D perhaps TRBD1 (5 bases). The CDR3 sequence is 12 residues long. Deletions cut 5 bases from V and 5 bases from J, with 9 bases between. CDR1 and CDR2 from the germline V gene are SEHNR and FQNEAQ (reference sequence). The CDR3 DNA follows: TGTGCCAGCAGCGGGACTGGAACTGAAGCTTTCTTT. This sequence encodes CASSGTGTEAFF.